These 29 T cell receptor beta chains were all obtained from the same sample, sequenced in a study of cytomegalovirus exposure and HLA in healthy donors. PCR employed 60 Vbeta and 13 Jbeta primers. The table came from immunoSEQ multiplex PCR; TCRdb's copy has only in-frame clones and leaves some out. Of some 190,000 clones listed, 60% to 85% are singletons. The sequenced material came from PBMCs. Every receptor here comes from a woman aged 18-30 years in good health and CMV-seronegative.

In DNA, the CDR3 is TGTGCCAGCAGCCAAGAAGCCGGGGTAGCTAGCACAGATACGCAGTATTTT. Encoded protein: CASSQEAGVASTDTQYF. The chain carries TRBV4-2 and TRBJ2-3; weak D call: TRBD2 (5 bases). V was shortened by 0 bases and J by 0 bases, with 13 bases between the two germline ends. The CDR3 length is 17 residues. In germline, CDR1 is LGHNA, CDR2 YNFKEQ.

The gene calls are TRBV5-4 and TRBJ1-2, with a possible D match to TRBD1 (5 bases). The ends were cut back, 3 bases at V and 6 bases at J, with 18 bases in the middle. The CDR3 is 15 residues long. Germline assignment: CDR1 SGHNT and CDR2 YYREEE (reference sequence). This chain's CDR3 is CASSYDSLRLNGYTF. For the CDR3, the DNA is TGTGCCAGCAGCTATGACAGCTTACGATTAAATGGCTACACCTTC.

The rearrangement joins TRBV7-9 to TRBJ1-4, with D perhaps TRBD1 (6 bases). The V end lost 5 bases, the J end lost 0 bases, and 16 bases lay between the germline ends. Germline V gene sequence: CDR1 SEHNR, CDR2 FQNEAQ (reference sequence). CDR3 length: 17 residues. This CDR3 reads CASSLSRGFATNEKLFF. The CDR3 DNA is TGTGCCAGCAGCCTCTCCAGGGGTTTTGCAACTAATGAAAAACTGTTTTTT.

This chain joins TRBV7-6 and TRBJ2-5, with 7 bases lining up with TRBD1. After removal of 1 base from V and 5 bases from J, the junction contained 10 bases not matched to a gene. The CDR3 length is 16 residues. The germline gives CDR1 SGHVS, CDR2 FNYEAQ. CDR3 residues: CASSLEARGTRETQYF. The CDR3 bases are TGTGCCAGCAGCTTAGAGGCCAGGGGGACCAGGGAGACCCAGTACTTC.

The CDR3 nucleotides are TGTGCCAGCAGCTTAACGACTAGCGGGACTGAGCAGTTCTTC. Its protein product is CASSLTTSGTEQFF. V and J are TRBV7-3 and TRBJ2-1; 11 bases align to TRBD2. CDR1 is SGHTA and CDR2 is FQGTGA in the germline V gene. V shed 0 bases, J shed 9 bases, and the junction held 1 base outside the gene matches. The CDR3 is made up of 14 amino acids.

The rearrangement uses TRBV5-1 and TRBJ2-7; TRBD1 matches at 10 bases. Germline-derived CDR1 and CDR2 are SGHRS and YFSETQ. The V segment lost 6 bases and the J segment 6 bases; nucleotides outside the gene matches: 6. The CDR3 sequence is 13 residues long. CDR3 coding DNA: TGCGCCAGCACCTGGGACAGGGGCGGCGAGCAGTACTTC. This codes for CASTWDRGGEQYF.

The chain joins TRBV2 to TRBJ2-3; 7 bases agree with TRBD1. Germline trimming cut 3 bases from V and 5 bases from J; bases unmatched to any gene: 5. There are 14 residues in the CDR3. The V gene's germline CDR1 is SNHLY and CDR2 FYNNEI. The DNA for the CDR3 is TGTGCCAGCAGTGAGGAAGGGGGCTTAGATACGCAGTATTTT. The encoded protein is CASSEEGGLDTQYF.

The chain employs TRBV28 and TRBJ2-5, with 8 bases that match TRBD1. The CDR3 is 15 amino acids. V shed 3 bases and J 1 base; nucleotides not matched to a gene: 4. Per the germline V gene, CDR1 is MDHEN and CDR2 is SYDVKM. The CDR3 is CASSLSGGRQETQYF. DNA of the CDR3: TGTGCCAGCAGTTTGTCAGGGGGCCGCCAAGAGACCCAGTACTTC.

The chain has TRBV5-4 and TRBJ2-7; 12 bases match TRBD1. The J segment lost 6 bases and the V segment lost 3 bases, leaving 10 bases of the junction unmatched. The CDR3 consists of 16 residues. Germline CDR1 SGHNT, CDR2 YYREEE (reference sequence). CDR3 DNA: TGTGCCAGCAGCTGGGGTCCGGGACAGGGGGCAGGCGAGCAGTACTTC. Protein product: CASSWGPGQGAGEQYF.

This clone was recorded a few times. The chain joins TRBV28 to TRBJ2-5; 7 bases align to TRBD1. J lost 5 bases, V lost 5 bases, and 11 bases had no gene match. Germline CDR1 is MDHEN and CDR2 is SYDVKM. This CDR3 region has 15 residues. The CDR3 sequence: CASSANRGSSETQYF. DNA of the CDR3: TGTGCCAGCAGTGCGAACAGGGGCTCGTCGGAGACCCAGTACTTC.

The gene calls are TRBV2 and TRBJ2-7, with D hard to call. Deletions cut 1 base from V and 7 bases from J, with 5 bases between. The CDR3 sequence is 11 residues long. CDR1 is SNHLY and CDR2 is FYNNEI in the germline V gene. CDR3 in amino acids: CASSEGQEQYF. In nucleotides, the CDR3 is TGTGCCAGCAGTGAAGGTCAGGAGCAGTACTTC.

The rearrangement uses TRBV30 and TRBJ2-1, with 13 bases identical to TRBD2. The V and J ends lost 3 bases and 7 bases, in that order; junction bases with no gene match: 12. Germline lookup yields CDR1 GTSNPN and CDR2 SVGIG (reference sequence). The CDR3 has 17 amino acids. The CDR3 DNA is TGTGCCTGGAGCCAACGACCGGGACTAGCGGGGCGGAATGAGCAGTTCTTC. Protein sequence: CAWSQRPGLAGRNEQFF.

This clone was found a few times. The chain couples TRBV10-1 to TRBJ2-1; possible D gene TRBD2, 5 bases. Germline V gene lookup returns CDR1 WNHNN and CDR2 SYGVQD (reference sequence). The CDR3 contains 14 residues. Trimming pared 4 bases from V and 5 bases from J, leaving 12 bases between. The CDR3 spells CASSVGLANNEQFF. The CDR3 nucleotides read TGCGCCAGCAGTGTCGGACTGGCCAACAATGAGCAGTTCTTC.

The rearrangement links TRBV7-7 to TRBJ2-5; TRBD2 aligns across 10 bases. The CDR3 extends over 16 amino acids. The ends lost 5 bases at V and 1 base at J; junction bases unmatched: 7. Germline CDR1 is SSHAT and CDR2 is FNYEAQ (reference sequence). CDR3 amino acids: CASSKGSSGGQETQYF. The CDR3 DNA reads as TGTGCCAGCAGCAAGGGATCTAGCGGGGGCCAAGAGACCCAGTACTTC.

This sequence joins TRBV28 and TRBJ1-2; the D gene is possibly TRBD1 (6 bases). Trimming cost V 6 bases and J 7 bases, with 21 bases left between them. CDR1 is MDHEN and CDR2 is SYDVKM in the germline V gene. This CDR3 has 15 amino acids. The CDR3 nucleotides are TGTGCCAGCAGATTCCCCGGGACACAGGAGAGTGGCTACACCTTC. Its protein product is CASRFPGTQESGYTF.

The chain recombines TRBV4-2 with TRBJ1-2; TRBD1 might be the D (6 bases). From germline, CDR1 is LGHNA and CDR2 YNFKEQ. Trimming pared 3 bases from V and 6 bases from J, leaving 11 bases between. This CDR3 is 13 amino acids long. In nucleotides, the CDR3 is TGTGCCAGCAGCCAGAGGGACAATGATGGCTACACCTTC. Translated, it gives CASSQRDNDGYTF.

V gene TRBV28 combines with J gene TRBJ2-5; D unresolved. This CDR3 contains 10 residues. Per the germline V gene, CDR1 is MDHEN and CDR2 is SYDVKM. With 5 bases removed from V and 6 bases from J, the gap between germline ends came to 4 bases. The CDR3 reads CASSGQTQYF. Written as DNA, the CDR3 is TGTGCCAGCAGTGGCCAGACCCAGTACTTC.

The chain couples TRBV19 to TRBJ1-6; D is possibly TRBD1 (6 bases). Germline V gives CDR1 LNHDA, CDR2 SQIVND (reference sequence). V was shortened by 3 bases and J by 10 bases, with 16 bases between the two germline ends. The CDR3 sequence is 15 residues long. The CDR3 region is CASSITGTYGSPLHF. CDR3 sequence (DNA): TGTGCCAGTAGTATCACAGGGACATATGGATCACCCCTCCACTTT.

The chain recombines TRBV4-2 with TRBJ1-6, with D unclear. Germline V gene sequence: CDR1 LGHNA, CDR2 YNFKEQ. The CDR3 loop spans 14 amino acids. The V end was cut by 3 bases, the J end by 7 bases, with 10 bases between. This CDR3 is CASSQEAGNSPLHF. The CDR3, as DNA: TGTGCCAGCAGCCAGGAGGCTGGAAATTCACCCCTCCACTTT.

This chain links TRBV28 with TRBJ2-7, with TRBD2 matching 9 bases. The germline V gene encodes CDR1 MDHEN and CDR2 SYDVKM. CDR3 length: 16 amino acids. The V segment lost 3 bases and the J segment 0 bases; nucleotides outside the gene matches: 6. The DNA of the CDR3 is TGTGCCAGCAGTTTGGAGACTAGCGGTAGCTCCTACGAGCAGTACTTC. Translating it yields CASSLETSGSSYEQYF.

The chain joins TRBV6-1 to TRBJ1-2, with a tentative D call TRBD1 (6 bases). Between the trimmed V and J ends, which lost 10 bases and 4 bases, there was a span of 16 bases. The CDR3 length is 13 residues. Germline CDR1 MNHNS, CDR2 SASEGT. The CDR3 region is CATRLQGTYGYTF. For the CDR3, the DNA is TGTGCCACCCGCCTACAGGGTACCTATGGCTACACCTTC.

This clone occurred once. The J gene is TRBJ2-7, the V gene TRBV27; D gene ambiguous. Trimming took 3 bases from V and 2 from J, leaving 8 bases between them. The CDR3 has 13 amino acids. Germline V gives CDR1 MNHEY, CDR2 SMNVEV (reference sequence). The CDR3 region has the DNA TGTGCCAGCAGTTTGCAGGTACCCTACGAGCAGTACTTC. Translated, it gives CASSLQVPYEQYF.

This chain connects TRBV15 to TRBJ2-1, with D possibly matching TRBD2 (6 bases). Trimming removed 3 bases at V and 0 bases at J, with 12 bases between. CDR3 length: 16 amino acids. Germline CDR1 is LNHNV and CDR2 is YYDKDF (reference sequence). The CDR3 sequence is CATSSLALSSYNEQFF. The CDR3, as DNA: TGTGCCACCAGCAGTCTAGCGCTTAGCTCCTACAATGAGCAGTTCTTC.

The chain recombines TRBV7-6 with TRBJ2-7, with a possible D match to TRBD2 (6 bases). V gave up 4 bases and J gave up 2 bases, with 15 bases separating them. Germline CDR1 SGHVS, CDR2 FNYEAQ. The CDR3 has 15 residues. CDR3 nucleotides: TGTGCCAGCAGCTCGGTGGGGACGGGGGCCTACGAGCAGTACTTC. Translated: CASSSVGTGAYEQYF.

The gene calls are TRBV5-1 and TRBJ1-4, with 7 nucleotides matching TRBD1. V was pared by 0 bases and J by 8 bases, with 10 bases of the junction left unmatched. CDR1 is SGHRS and CDR2 is YFSETQ in the germline V gene. This CDR3 contains 16 residues. CDR3 coding DNA: TGCGCCAGCAGCTTGGAATTTGGGACAGCGAAGGAAAAACTGTTTTTT. Protein sequence: CASSLEFGTAKEKLFF.

This chain uses TRBV28 with TRBJ1-5; no clear D. This CDR3 is 13 amino acids long. The ends were cut back, 2 bases at V and 8 bases at J, with 10 bases in the middle. Per the germline V gene, CDR1 is MDHEN and CDR2 is SYDVKM. As DNA, the CDR3 is TGTGCCAGCAGTTTAGGCACTACAAAGCCCCAGCATTTT. This translates into CASSLGTTKPQHF.

V gene TRBV7-6 combines with J gene TRBJ2-1; 11 positions match TRBD2. V dropped 0 bases and J dropped 4; count of bases not matched to a gene: 2. The CDR3 covers 16 residues. Germline CDR1 SGHVS, CDR2 FNYEAQ. Here the CDR3 reads CASSLARLAGYNEQFF. Written as DNA, the CDR3 is TGTGCCAGCAGCTTAGCTAGACTAGCGGGGTACAATGAGCAGTTCTTC.

V gene TRBV2 combines with J gene TRBJ1-2; a possible D gene is TRBD1 (5 bases). Germline loops: CDR1 SNHLY, CDR2 FYNNEI. The ends were cut back, 4 bases at V and 4 bases at J, with 13 bases in the middle. CDR3 length: 14 amino acids. CDR3 sequence: CASSGQGQGYGYTF. The CDR3 DNA follows: TGTGCCAGCAGTGGACAAGGGCAGGGCTATGGCTACACCTTC. The whole variable domain, remainder taken from reference TRBV2 and TRBJ1-2, is EPEVTQTPSHQVTQMGQEVILRCVPISNHLYFYWYRQILGQKVEFLVSFYNNEISEKSEIFDDQFSVERPDGSNFTLKIRSTKLEDSAMYFCASSGQGQGYGYTFGSGTRLTVV.

The V and J genes are TRBV5-4 and TRBJ2-2; 8 nucleotides align to TRBD2. Germline CDR1 reads SGHNT; CDR2 reads YYREEE (reference sequence). This CDR3 is built from 16 residues. The V segment lost 7 bases and the J segment 2 bases; nucleotides outside the gene matches: 10. CDR3 DNA: TGTGCCAGCTCACGGGGGGGGACCTATAACACCGGGGAGCTGTTTTTT. Protein sequence: CASSRGGTYNTGELFF.